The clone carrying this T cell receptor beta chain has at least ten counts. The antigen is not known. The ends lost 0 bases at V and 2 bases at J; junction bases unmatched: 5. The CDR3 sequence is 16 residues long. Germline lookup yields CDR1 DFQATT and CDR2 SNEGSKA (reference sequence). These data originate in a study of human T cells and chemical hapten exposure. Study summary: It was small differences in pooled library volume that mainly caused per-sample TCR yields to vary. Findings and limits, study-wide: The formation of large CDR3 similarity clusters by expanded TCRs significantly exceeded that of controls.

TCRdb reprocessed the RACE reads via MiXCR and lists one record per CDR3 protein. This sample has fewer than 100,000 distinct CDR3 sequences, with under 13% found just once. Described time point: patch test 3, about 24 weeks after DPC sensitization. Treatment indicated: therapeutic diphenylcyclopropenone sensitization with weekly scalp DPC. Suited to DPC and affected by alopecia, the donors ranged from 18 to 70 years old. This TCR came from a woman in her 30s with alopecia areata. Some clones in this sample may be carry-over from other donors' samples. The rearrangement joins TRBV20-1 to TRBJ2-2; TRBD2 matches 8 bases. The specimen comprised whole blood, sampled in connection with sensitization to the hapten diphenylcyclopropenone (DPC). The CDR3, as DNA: TGCAGTGCTAGAGATGTAGCGGGATTAAACACCGGGGAGCTGTTTTTT. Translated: CSARDVAGLNTGELFF.